This T cell receptor (beta chain) was profiled in a study of blood T cell repertoires in COVID-19. Overall study: Sources were T cells, B-cell-depleted T cells, or PBMCs; the material itself was cDNA or gDNA.

Assignment of participants to cohorts was predicated upon participant-reported clinical history. Recovery among Cohort 3 donors was established by two negative PCRs, clearance, or symptom resolution. Using immunoSEQ multiplex PCR, the repertoire was profiled, and TCRdb retains in-frame clones only, with some absent. In the table there are about 360,000 clones, roughly 86% of which are singletons. This clone was seen only once. This CDR3 region has 14 residues. Germline CDR1 is LGHDT and CDR2 is YNNKEL (reference sequence). Trimming removed 5 bases from V and 9 bases from J; junction bases left unmatched: 4.

This clonotype was obtained from a man aged 25 to 40 who had recovered from COVID-19. The sample comprised PBMCs or T cells enriched from blood (not recorded which). The chain links TRBV3-1 (or the pseudogene TRBV3-2) to TRBJ1-6; 10 nucleotides line up with TRBD1. The CDR3 DNA follows: TGTGCCAGCAGCGGGACAGGGGATGCTTCACCCCTCCACTTT. Amino acids: CASSGTGDASPLHF.